This T cell receptor (beta chain) was identified during a study of blood T cell repertoires in COVID-19. Overall study context: Acute and convalescent COVID-19 samples came from the United States, Italy and Spain. Nucleic acid was either cDNA or gDNA, and it came from T cells, B-cell-depleted T cells, or PBMCs.

The V end was cut by 3 bases, the J end by 10 bases, with 19 bases between. Looked up from germline, CDR1 is SGDLS and CDR2 is YYNGEE. This CDR3 comprises 14 residues. Original data processing: Amplification of reference gene primers was used by the study to estimate nucleated cell counts. TCRdb keeps only in-frame clones here, not all; method: immunoSEQ multiplex PCR. That table is the source of V, J and clone size, and D and trimming were worked out from the DNA. The data show about 55,000 clones, roughly 80% seen once. This chain uses TRBV9 with TRBJ1-1; perhaps TRBD1 as D (5 bases). The specimen sequenced was peripheral blood. The sequence was collected from a human donor in a cohort sampled during active or convalescent COVID-19. The CDR3 region has the DNA TGTGCCAGCAGCGCCCTGGGGGGAGCCCCGAGAGCTTTCTTT. It codes for CASSALGGAPRAFF.